This TCR beta chain was observed in a study of T cells of healthy individuals. Germline CDR1 is MDHEN and CDR2 is SYDVKM. The CDR3 spans 14 residues. J lost 5 bases, V lost 3 bases, and 4 bases had no gene match. TCRdb processed the 5' RACE reads anew with MiXCR; each CDR3 protein has one entry. The data contain 85,000 to 100,000 distinct CDR3 sequences, under 20% of them seen just once; the ten biggest clones take up around 6.5%. This clonotype turned up a few times. This receptor was identified in a human donor in good health. The rearrangement uses TRBV28 and TRBJ2-1; 7 bases line up with TRBD2. The chain's CDR3 is CASSLLADDNEQFF. CDR3 in DNA: TGTGCCAGCAGTTTGCTAGCGGATGACAATGAGCAGTTCTTC.